One and the same sample provided the 20 T cell receptor beta chains below, sequenced in a study of cytomegalovirus exposure and HLA in healthy donors. Primers included in the PCR were 60 Vbeta and 13 Jbeta primers. Clones were sequenced by immunoSEQ multiplex PCR, and TCRdb holds only the in-frame ones, with some missing. This table has approximately 85,000 clones, over 75% appearing once. The specimen was PBMCs. These receptors originate from a man aged 30-40 years in good health and CMV-seronegative.

This chain joins TRBV9 and TRBJ2-1, with 8 bases that match TRBD1. This CDR3 is built from 16 residues. CDR1 and CDR2 from the germline V gene are SGDLS and YYNGEE. V was clipped by 0 bases and J by 2 bases; unmatched bases: 4. The CDR3 loop is CASSVAGDRTYNEQFF. CDR3 DNA sequence: TGTGCCAGCAGCGTAGCCGGGGACAGGACCTACAATGAGCAGTTCTTC.

This rearrangement joins TRBV5-6 to TRBJ1-2, with 10 bases that match TRBD1. Germline CDR1 reads SGHDT; CDR2 reads YYEEEE. The V segment lost 0 bases and the J segment 5 bases; nucleotides outside the gene matches: 4. This CDR3 contains 15 residues. The CDR3 spells CASSLGWTGGYGYTF. CDR3 nucleotides: TGTGCCAGCAGCTTGGGTTGGACAGGGGGGTATGGCTACACCTTC.

The chain joins TRBV25-1 to TRBJ1-2; 9 bases fit TRBD1. In germline, CDR1 is MGHDK, CDR2 SYGVNS. J was trimmed by 8 bases and V by 5 bases; bases with no gene match: 18. This CDR3 is 17 amino acids long. In DNA, the CDR3 is TGTGCCAGCAGTAAGCAGTCGGGACAGGGAATTTTAAAGGGCTACACCTTC. Translated, it gives CASSKQSGQGILKGYTF.

The V and J genes are TRBV2 and TRBJ2-3; possible D gene TRBD2, 6 bases. Trimming took off 5 bases at V and 5 bases at J, with 29 bases between the two ends. Germline CDR1 and CDR2: SNHLY and FYNNEI. The CDR3 extends over 19 amino acids. CDR3 residues: CASSTTGKTGTRGIDTQYF. In nucleotides, the CDR3 is TGTGCCAGCAGTACCACTGGCAAGACCGGGACCCGCGGGATAGATACGCAGTATTTT.

The chain recombines TRBV29-1 with TRBJ2-7, with 7 bases matching TRBD2. This CDR3 has 13 residues. J was trimmed by 6 bases and V by 4 bases; bases with no gene match: 9. CDR1 is SQVTM, CDR2 ANQGSEA, per germline. The CDR3 DNA is TGCAGCGTTGGTATTGGACTAGGGGCCGAGCAGTACTTC. Amino acids: CSVGIGLGAEQYF.

V is TRBV7-8 and J is TRBJ2-6; TRBD1 matches 8 bases. Germline V gene sequence: CDR1 SGHVS, CDR2 FQNEAQ. This CDR3 contains 20 residues. J gave up 0 bases and V 0 bases, and 10 bases lay outside the gene matches. CDR3 amino acids: CASSLARRTGLFSGANVLTF. For the CDR3, the DNA is TGTGCCAGCAGCTTAGCGAGGAGGACAGGGTTATTCTCTGGGGCCAACGTCCTGACTTTC.

Turning to this clone: The conserved phenylalanine or tryptophan normally closing the CDR3 is absent here, so this likely arose from a read error. The chain couples TRBV13 to TRBJ1-2, with unresolved D. The germline V gene has CDR1 PRHDT and CDR2 FYEKMQ (reference sequence). Trimming cost V 5 bases and J 5 bases, with 21 bases left between them. The CDR3 sequence is 16 residues long. The CDR3 region has the DNA TGTGCCAGCAGCACCGGCGGGCTCCCTACTGAATATGGCTACACCCTC. It is translated as CASSTGGLPTEYGYTL.

The chain combines TRBV27 with TRBJ2-7; TRBD1 aligns across 8 bases. Trimming at V came to 5 bases and at J to 4 bases, leaving 7 bases not matched to a gene. CDR1 and CDR2 (germline): MNHEY, SMNVEV (reference sequence). This CDR3 comprises 14 residues. CDR3 in amino acids: CASSKTGARYEQYF. Written as DNA, the CDR3 is TGTGCCAGCAGTAAGACAGGGGCAAGATACGAGCAGTACTTC.

The chain has TRBV5-1 and TRBJ1-2; no clear D. Trimming took off 0 bases at V and 10 bases at J, with 19 bases between the two ends. The CDR3 runs to 15 residues. The germline CDR1 and CDR2 sequences are SGHRS and YFSETQ. CDR3 nucleotide sequence: TGCGCCAGCAGCTTGGCTGGAGGACCGGTTTTGGACTACACCTTC. Residues: CASSLAGGPVLDYTF.

The V call is TRBV27, the J call TRBJ2-7; a possible D gene is TRBD2 (6 bases). Deletions cut 7 bases from V and 4 bases from J, with 14 bases between. CDR1 MNHEY and CDR2 SMNVEV come from the germline V gene (reference sequence). There are 13 residues in the CDR3. The CDR3 sequence: CASTMGRGYEQYF. The CDR3 coding sequence is TGTGCCAGCACCATGGGACGGGGGTACGAGCAGTACTTC.

The V call is TRBV7-9, the J call TRBJ2-3; a weak D match, TRBD1 (6 bases). V was pared by 7 bases and J by 6 bases, with 20 bases between. CDR3 length: 15 amino acids. Looked up from germline, CDR1 is SEHNR and CDR2 is FQNEAQ (reference sequence). The CDR3 spells CASTAGVRVSDTQYF. DNA of the CDR3: TGTGCCAGCACCGCAGGGGTCCGGGTTTCGGATACGCAGTATTTT. Variable domain in full (rest from reference TRBV7-9 and TRBJ2-3): DTGVSQNPRHKITKRGQNVTFRCDPISEHNRLYWYRQTLGQGPEFLTYFQNEAQLEKSRLLSDRFSAERPKGSFSTLEIQRTEQGDSAMYLCASTAGVRVSDTQYFGPGTRLTVL.

V gene TRBV28 combines with J gene TRBJ1-5, with D perhaps TRBD1 (5 bases). V was cut by 7 bases and J by 4 bases, with 11 bases left in between. The CDR3 extends over 13 amino acids. CDR1 and CDR2 from the germline V gene are MDHEN and SYDVKM. CDR3 sequence (DNA): TGTGCCAGCAAGGTAGGGGTTAATCAGCCCCAGCATTTT. This encodes CASKVGVNQPQHF.

The chain joins TRBV9 to TRBJ2-7, with D perhaps TRBD2 (6 bases). V was pared by 0 bases and J by 5 bases, with 18 bases between. The CDR3 sequence is 16 residues long. Germline values: CDR1 SGDLS, CDR2 YYNGEE. The CDR3 DNA reads TGTGCCAGCAGCGTAGATCCGGGGGTGGATTCAAACGAGCAGTACTTC. This encodes CASSVDPGVDSNEQYF.

The rearrangement joins TRBV5-1 to TRBJ1-2, with D unresolved. CDR3 length equals 12 residues. Germline CDR1 SGHRS, CDR2 YFSETQ. Trimming removed 7 bases at V and 4 bases at J, with 11 bases between. CDR3 nucleotide sequence: TGCGCCAGCTTCGGCGGGCCCTATGGCTACACCTTC. Its translation: CASFGGPYGYTF.

This clone was seen a handful of times. The chain joins TRBV6-1 to TRBJ2-6; no firm D call. V lost 3 bases, J lost 0 bases, and 6 bases lay in between. The CDR3 has 15 amino acids. Germline V lookup: CDR1 MNHNS, CDR2 SASEGT. The CDR3 sequence: CASSDRDSGANVLTF. Written as DNA, the CDR3 is TGTGCCAGCAGTGATCGAGACTCTGGGGCCAACGTCCTGACTTTC.

The chain combines TRBV7-3 with TRBJ2-2, with D maybe TRBD1 (5 bases). The CDR3 contains 15 residues. V was trimmed by 1 base and J by 1 base, leaving 7 bases between them. Germline V gives CDR1 SGHTA, CDR2 FQGTGA. The CDR3 here is CASSLNRGNTGELFF. The CDR3 nucleotides are TGTGCCAGCAGCTTAAATAGGGGGAACACCGGGGAGCTGTTTTTT.

The rearrangement links TRBV6-1 to TRBJ1-1; TRBD1 might be the D (6 bases). CDR3 size: 12 residues. The V and J ends lost 3 bases and 4 bases respectively, with 6 bases between them. Per germline, CDR1 MNHNS and CDR2 SASEGT. The CDR3 region is CASSETGTEAFF. CDR3 DNA sequence: TGTGCCAGCAGTGAGACAGGCACTGAAGCTTTCTTT.

J is TRBJ2-1 and V is TRBV5-1; TRBD1 might be the D (7 bases). There are 17 residues in the CDR3. Germline CDR1 reads SGHRS; CDR2 reads YFSETQ. Trimming pared 0 bases from V and 1 base from J, leaving 14 bases between. The CDR3 is CASSLVRGVGSYNEQFF. CDR3 nucleotides: TGCGCCAGCAGCTTGGTCAGGGGGGTCGGGTCCTACAATGAGCAGTTCTTC.

J is TRBJ2-1 and V is TRBV2; 15 nucleotides line up with TRBD2. Germline lookup yields CDR1 SNHLY and CDR2 FYNNEI. Unmatched junction bases numbered 2, after V lost 8 bases and J lost 3 bases. The CDR3 extends over 15 amino acids. CDR3 nucleotide sequence: TGTGCCAGCCGGGGACTAGCGGGAGGCTACAATGAGCAGTTCTTC. Translation gives CASRGLAGGYNEQFF. Based on the CDR3 plus reference TRBV2 and TRBJ2-1, the full variable domain is EPEVTQTPSHQVTQMGQEVILRCVPISNHLYFYWYRQILGQKVEFLVSFYNNEISEKSEIFDDQFSVERPDGSNFTLKIRSTKLEDSAMYFCASRGLAGGYNEQFFGPGTRLTVL.

Written as DNA, the CDR3 is TGTGCCAGCCATCAAACAGTGATCAAAAACATTCAGTACTTC. This encodes CASHQTVIKNIQYF. The gene calls are TRBV2 and TRBJ2-4, with D unresolved. This CDR3 is built from 14 residues. Trimming pared 8 bases from V and 3 bases from J, leaving 14 bases between. CDR1 and CDR2 from the germline V gene are SNHLY and FYNNEI.